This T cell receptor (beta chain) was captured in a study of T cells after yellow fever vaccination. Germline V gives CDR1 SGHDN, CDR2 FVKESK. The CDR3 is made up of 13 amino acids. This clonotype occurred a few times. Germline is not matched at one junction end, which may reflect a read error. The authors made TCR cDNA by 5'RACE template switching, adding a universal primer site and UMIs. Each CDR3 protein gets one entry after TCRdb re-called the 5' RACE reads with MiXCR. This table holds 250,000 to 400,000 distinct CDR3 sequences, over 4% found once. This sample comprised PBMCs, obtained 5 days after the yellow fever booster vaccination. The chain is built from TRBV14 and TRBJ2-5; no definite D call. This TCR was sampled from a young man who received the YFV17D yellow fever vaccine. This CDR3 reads CASSQDLALGSHF. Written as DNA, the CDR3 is TGTGCCAGCAGCCAGGATTTGGCCCTTGGGTCCCACTTC.